This is a list of T cell receptor beta chains from one sample in a study of blood T cell repertoires in COVID-19. The protocol was immunoSEQ multiplex PCR, while the TCRdb copy is restricted to in-frame clones and leaves out a portion. The sample contains fewer than 200,000 clones, roughly 79% of which appear only once. Sequences were obtained from peripheral blood. The receptors originated from a woman of 80 years or more with COVID-19, enrolled during active disease. Each CDR3 is given with its conserved first and last residue. D genes are given only for firm matches. The size field is filled for only some rows; it gives once, few, many or a size class.

J | D | V | size | DNA | CDR3
TRBJ1-1 | - | TRBV11-2 | - | TGTGCCAGCAGCTTAGTGGCAGGGTTGAACACTGAAGCTTTCTTT | CASSLVAGLNTEAFF
TRBJ2-2 | - | TRBV4-1 | once | TGCGCCAGCAGCCGACTACTACTAACCGGGGAGCTGTTTTTT | CASSRLLLTGELFF
TRBJ2-7 | - | TRBV5-1 | - | TGCGCCAGCAGCTTGAGACCTCTAGCCGACGAGCAGTACTTC | CASSLRPLADEQYF
TRBJ1-1 | - | TRBV12-5 | - | TGTGCTAGTGGTTTGGTGAGGGGGTCCCTCATGAACACTGAAGCTTTCTTT | CASGLVRGSLMNTEAFF
TRBJ1-2 | - | TRBV7-8 | many | TGTGCCAGCAGCCCTCGCTCCGGGACTACGGCTAACTATGGCTACACCTTC | CASSPRSGTTANYGYTF
TRBJ1-6 | - | TRBV2 | few | TGTGCCAGCAGTTTCGACAGGCCCTATAATTCACCCCTCCACTTT | CASSFDRPYNSPLHF
TRBJ2-5 | - | TRBV19 | - | TGTGCCAGTAGTATAGAAGGGGTGGGGGAGACCCAGTACTTC | CASSIEGVGETQYF
TRBJ2-1 | - | TRBV5-1 | - | TGCGCCAGCAGCTTGGGGGGCGGGGCCGGTTACAATGAGCAGTTCTTC | CASSLGGGAGYNEQFF
TRBJ2-5 | TRBD2 | TRBV6-5 | - | TGTGCCAGCAGCCGTTTAGCGGGACAAGAGACCCAGTACTTC | CASSRLAGQETQYF
TRBJ2-5 | - | TRBV24-1 | - | TGTGCCACCAGTGATTTAGGCAGGGGAGAGACCCAGTACTTC | CATSDLGRGETQYF
TRBJ1-2 | - | TRBV2 | - | TGTGCCAGCCGCAGGTCAGGGAACTCTGGCTACACCTTC | CASRRSGNSGYTF
TRBJ2-1 | - | TRBV7-2 | - | TGTGCCAGCAGCCCTCCGGGTAGCTCCTACAATGAGCAGTTCTTC | CASSPPGSSYNEQFF
TRBJ2-5 | TRBD2 | TRBV9 | - | TGTGCCAGCAGCCTCGCTATCTCGGGGGGGGGCTTACAAGAGACCCAGTACTTC | CASSLAISGGGLQETQYF
TRBJ2-7 | - | TRBV27 | - | TGTGCCAGCAGACCCTACCCGGAGGACTACGAGCAGTACTTC | CASRPYPEDYEQYF
TRBJ1-5 | TRBD1 | TRBV28 | few | TGTGCCAGCAGTTTCCCCAGGGGGCGCGTTTATAGCAATCAGCCCCAGCATTTT | CASSFPRGRVYSNQPQHF
TRBJ1-1 | - | TRBV7-9 | - | TGTGCCAGCAGCTTACTGGGAGGTACTGAAGCTTTCTTT | CASSLLGGTEAFF
TRBJ1-6 | - | TRBV16 | - | TGTGCCAGCAGCCGGCAGGGTTCACCCCTCCACTTT | CASSRQGSPLHF
TRBJ1-2 | - | TRBV9 | - | TGTGCCAGCAGCGTAGTTTCAGGGCTTGGCTACACCTTC | CASSVVSGLGYTF
TRBJ1-2 | TRBD1 | TRBV5-5 | - | TGTGCCAGCAGCGTGACAGGGGGCGATGGGTATGGCTACACCTTC | CASSVTGGDGYGYTF
TRBJ1-3 | - | TRBV7-9 | - | TGTGCCAGCAGCCGCAGGGTCCTCTCTGGAAACACCATATATTTT | CASSRRVLSGNTIYF
TRBJ2-7 | - | TRBV10-3 | - | TGTGCCATCAGTGAGTCGGAACTTAGGAGCTCCTACGAGCAGTACTTC | CAISESELRSSYEQYF
TRBJ2-7 | - | TRBV12-3/TRBV12-4 | - | TGTGCCAGCAGTTTGGGCCACTCCTACGAGCAGTACTTC | CASSLGHSYEQYF